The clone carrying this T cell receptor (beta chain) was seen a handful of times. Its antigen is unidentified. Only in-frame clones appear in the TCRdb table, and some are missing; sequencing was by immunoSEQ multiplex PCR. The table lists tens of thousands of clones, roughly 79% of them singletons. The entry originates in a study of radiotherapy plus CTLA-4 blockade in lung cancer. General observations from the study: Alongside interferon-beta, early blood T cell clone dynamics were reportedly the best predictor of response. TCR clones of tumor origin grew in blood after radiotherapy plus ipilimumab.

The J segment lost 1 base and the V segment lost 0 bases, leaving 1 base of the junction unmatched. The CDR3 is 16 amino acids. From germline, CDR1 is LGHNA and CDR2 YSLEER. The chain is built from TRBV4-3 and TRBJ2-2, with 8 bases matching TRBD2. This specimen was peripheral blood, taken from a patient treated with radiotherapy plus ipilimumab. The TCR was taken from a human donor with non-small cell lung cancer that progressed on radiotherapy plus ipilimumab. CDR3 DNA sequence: TGCGCCAGCAGCCAAGAGCTAGCGGGGAACACCGGGGAGCTGTTTTTT. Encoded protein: CASSQELAGNTGELFF.